This TCR beta chain was identified during a study of cytomegalovirus exposure and HLA in healthy donors. About the study: Unique TCRs numbering some 77 million, obtained from HLA-typed donors, made up an early data release. Study-wide points: TCR beta V- and J-gene trimming, according to a later analysis, was linked to a missense DCLRE1C variant. About 87% or about 30% of the time was how often most TCR beta V segments were productive, according to an earlier analysis.

The CDR3 contains 15 residues. V lost 3 bases and J lost 7, with 16 bases in between. From germline, CDR1 is GTSNPN and CDR2 SVGIG (reference sequence). Concerning this clone: The antigen is unknown.

It was with 60 Vbeta and 13 Jbeta primers that the PCR ran. Generated by immunoSEQ multiplex PCR, the TCRdb table keeps only in-frame clones and is missing some. The sample lists about 130,000 clones; 84% were seen once. The receptor comes from a man aged 50 to 60 in good health and CMV-seronegative. This chain joins TRBV30 and TRBJ1-6; D ambiguous. The sequenced sample consisted of PBMCs. CDR3 residues: CAWSAMAARNSPLHF. CDR3 bases: TGTGCCTGGAGCGCGATGGCCGCCAGGAATTCACCCCTCCACTTT. The whole variable domain, remainder taken from reference TRBV30 and TRBJ1-6, is SQTIHQWPATLVQPVGSPLSLECTVEGTSNPNLYWYRQAAGRGLQLLFYSVGIGQISSEVPQNLSASRPQDRQFILSSKKLLLSDSGFYLCAWSAMAARNSPLHFGNGTRLTVT.